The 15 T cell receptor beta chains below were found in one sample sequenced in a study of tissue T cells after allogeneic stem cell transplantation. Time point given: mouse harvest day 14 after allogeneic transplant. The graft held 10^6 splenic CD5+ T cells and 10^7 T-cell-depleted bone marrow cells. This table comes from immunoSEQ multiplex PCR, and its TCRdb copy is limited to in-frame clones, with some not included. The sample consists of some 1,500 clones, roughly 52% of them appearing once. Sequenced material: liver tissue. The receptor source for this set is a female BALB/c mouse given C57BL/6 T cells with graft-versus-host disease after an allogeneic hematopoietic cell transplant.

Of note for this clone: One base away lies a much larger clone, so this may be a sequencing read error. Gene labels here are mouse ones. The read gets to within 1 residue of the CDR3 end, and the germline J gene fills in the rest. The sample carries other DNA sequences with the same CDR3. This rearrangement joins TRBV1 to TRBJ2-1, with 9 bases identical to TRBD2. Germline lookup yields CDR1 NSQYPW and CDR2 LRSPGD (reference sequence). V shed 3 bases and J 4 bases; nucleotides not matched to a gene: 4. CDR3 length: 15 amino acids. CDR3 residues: CTCSAGLGNYAEQFF. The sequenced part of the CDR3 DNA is TGCACCTGCAGTGCGGGACTGGGTAATTATGCTGAGCAGTTC. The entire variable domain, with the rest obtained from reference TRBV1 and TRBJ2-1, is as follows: VTLLEQNPRWRLVPRGQAVNLRCILKNSQYPWMSWYQQDLQKQLQWLFTLRSPGDKEVKSLPGADYLATRVTDTELRLQVANMSQGRTLYCTCSAGLGNYAEQFFGPGTRLTVL.

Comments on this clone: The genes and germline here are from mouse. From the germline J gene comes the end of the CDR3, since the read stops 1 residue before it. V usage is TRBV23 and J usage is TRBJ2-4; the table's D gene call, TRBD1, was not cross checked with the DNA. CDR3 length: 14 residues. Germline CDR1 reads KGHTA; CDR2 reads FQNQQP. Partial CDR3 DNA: TGCTCCAGCAGCCAGACAGGGGGTCAAAACACCTTGTAC. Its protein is CSSSQTGGQNTLY. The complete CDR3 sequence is CSSSQTGGQNTLYF.

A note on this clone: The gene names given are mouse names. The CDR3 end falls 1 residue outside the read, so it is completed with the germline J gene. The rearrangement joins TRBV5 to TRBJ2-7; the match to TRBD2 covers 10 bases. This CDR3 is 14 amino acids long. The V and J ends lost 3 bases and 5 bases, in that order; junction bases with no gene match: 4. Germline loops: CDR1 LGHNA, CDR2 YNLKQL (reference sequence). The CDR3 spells CASSQDWGKDEQYF. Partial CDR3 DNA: TGTGCCAGCAGCCAGGACTGGGGGAAAGATGAACAGTAC.

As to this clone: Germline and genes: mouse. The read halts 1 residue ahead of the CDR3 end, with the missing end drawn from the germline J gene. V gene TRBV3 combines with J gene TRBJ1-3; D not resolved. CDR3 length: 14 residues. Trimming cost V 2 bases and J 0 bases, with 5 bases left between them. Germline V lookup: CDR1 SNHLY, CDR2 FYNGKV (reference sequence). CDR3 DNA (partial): TGTGCCAGCAGCTTACAAAATTCTGGAAATACGCTCTAT. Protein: CASSLQNSGNTLY. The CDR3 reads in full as CASSLQNSGNTLYF.

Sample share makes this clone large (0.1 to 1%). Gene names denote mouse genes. The part of the CDR3 DNA that was read is TGCACCTGCAGTGCAGATGGGGGGGCAGGTGCAGAAACGCTGTAT. Amino acid sequence: CTCSADGGAGAETLY. In full, the CDR3 is CTCSADGGAGAETLYF. The chain is built from TRBV1 and TRBJ2-3, with 9 bases fitting TRBD2. The DNA ends 1 residue before the CDR3 does, and the rest of the CDR3 is filled in from the germline J gene. Germline CDR1 NSQYPW, CDR2 LRSPGD (reference sequence). V trimming: 0 bases; J trimming: 1 base; junction bases outside the gene matches: 2. CDR3 length: 16 amino acids.

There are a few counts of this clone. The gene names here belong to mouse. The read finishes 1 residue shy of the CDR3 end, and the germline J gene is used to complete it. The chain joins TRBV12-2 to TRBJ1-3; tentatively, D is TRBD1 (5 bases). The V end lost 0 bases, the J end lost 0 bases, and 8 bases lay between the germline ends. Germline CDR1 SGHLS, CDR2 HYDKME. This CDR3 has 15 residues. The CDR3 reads CASSLDSHSGNTLYF. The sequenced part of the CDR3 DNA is TGTGCCAGCTCTCTCGACAGCCATTCTGGAAATACGCTCTAT. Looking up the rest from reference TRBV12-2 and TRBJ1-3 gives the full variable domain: NSGVVQSPRYIIKGKGERSILKCIPISGHLSVAWYQQTQGQELKFFIQHYDKMERDKGNLPSRFSVQQFDDYHSEMNMSALELEDSAVYFCASSLDSHSGNTLYFGEGSRLIVV.

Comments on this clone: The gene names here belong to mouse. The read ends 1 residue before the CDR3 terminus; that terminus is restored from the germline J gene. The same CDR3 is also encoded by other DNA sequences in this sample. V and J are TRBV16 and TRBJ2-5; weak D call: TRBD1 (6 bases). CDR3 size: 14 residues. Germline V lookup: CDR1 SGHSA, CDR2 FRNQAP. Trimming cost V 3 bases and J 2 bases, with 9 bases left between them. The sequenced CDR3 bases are TGTGCAAGCAGCTTTAGGGACATCCAAGACACCCAGTAC. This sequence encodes CASSFRDIQDTQY. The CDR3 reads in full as CASSFRDIQDTQYF.

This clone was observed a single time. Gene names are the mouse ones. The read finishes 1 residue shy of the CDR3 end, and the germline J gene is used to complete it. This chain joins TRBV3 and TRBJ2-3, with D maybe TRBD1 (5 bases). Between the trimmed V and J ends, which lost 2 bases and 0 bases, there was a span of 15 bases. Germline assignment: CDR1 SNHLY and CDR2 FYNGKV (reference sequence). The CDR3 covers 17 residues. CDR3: CASSLPIRTTSAETLYF. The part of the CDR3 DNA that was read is TGTGCCAGCAGCTTACCTATCCGGACAACTAGTGCAGAAACGCTGTAT.

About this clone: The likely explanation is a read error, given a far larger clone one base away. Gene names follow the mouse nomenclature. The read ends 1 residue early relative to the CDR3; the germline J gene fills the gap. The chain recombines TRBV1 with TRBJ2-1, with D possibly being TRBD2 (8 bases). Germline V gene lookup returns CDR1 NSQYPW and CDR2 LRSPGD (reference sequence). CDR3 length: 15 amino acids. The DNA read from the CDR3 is TGCACCTGCAGTGCAGCAGGGGGGGCCTATGCTCAGCAGTTC. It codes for CTCSAAGGAYAQQF. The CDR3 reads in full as CTCSAAGGAYAQQFF.

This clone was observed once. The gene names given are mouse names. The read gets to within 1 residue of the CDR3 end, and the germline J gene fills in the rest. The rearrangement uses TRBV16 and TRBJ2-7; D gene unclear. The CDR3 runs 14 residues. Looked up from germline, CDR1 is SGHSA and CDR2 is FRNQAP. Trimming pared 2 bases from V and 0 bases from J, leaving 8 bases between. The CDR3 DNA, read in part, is TGTGCAAGCAGCTTAAATGGGAGCTCCTATGAACAGTAC. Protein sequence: CASSLNGSSYEQY. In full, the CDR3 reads CASSLNGSSYEQYF.

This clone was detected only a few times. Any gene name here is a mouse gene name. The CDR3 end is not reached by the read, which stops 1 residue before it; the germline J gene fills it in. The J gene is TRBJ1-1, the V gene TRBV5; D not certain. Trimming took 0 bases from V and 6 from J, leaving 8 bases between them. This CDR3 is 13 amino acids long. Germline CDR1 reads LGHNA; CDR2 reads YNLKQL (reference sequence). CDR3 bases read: TGTGCCAGCAGCCAAGATCCGACATCAGAAGTCTTC. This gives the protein CASSQDPTSEVF. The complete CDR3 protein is CASSQDPTSEVFF.

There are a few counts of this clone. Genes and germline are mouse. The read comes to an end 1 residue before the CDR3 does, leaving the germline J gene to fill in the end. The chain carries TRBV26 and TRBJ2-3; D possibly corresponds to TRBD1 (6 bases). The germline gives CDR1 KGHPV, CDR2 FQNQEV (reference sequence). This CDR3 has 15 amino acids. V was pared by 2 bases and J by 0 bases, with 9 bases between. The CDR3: CASSLGQHSAETLYF. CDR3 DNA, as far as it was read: TGTGCCAGCAGTCTGGGACAGCATAGTGCAGAAACGCTGTAT. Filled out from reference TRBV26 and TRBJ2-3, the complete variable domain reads NSKVIQTPRYLVKGQGQKAKMRCIPEKGHPVVFWYQQNKNNEFKFLINFQNQEVLQQIDMTEKRFSAECPSNSPCSLEIQSSEAGDSALYLCASSLGQHSAETLYFGSGTRLTVL.

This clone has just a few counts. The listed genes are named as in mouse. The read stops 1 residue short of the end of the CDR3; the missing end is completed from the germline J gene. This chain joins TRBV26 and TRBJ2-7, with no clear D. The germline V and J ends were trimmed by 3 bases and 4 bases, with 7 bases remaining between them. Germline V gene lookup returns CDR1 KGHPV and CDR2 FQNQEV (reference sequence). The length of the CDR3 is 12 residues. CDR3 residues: CASSLHLYEQYF. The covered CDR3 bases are TGTGCCAGCAGTCTCCACCTTTATGAACAGTAC. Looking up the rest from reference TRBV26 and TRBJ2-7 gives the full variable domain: NSKVIQTPRYLVKGQGQKAKMRCIPEKGHPVVFWYQQNKNNEFKFLINFQNQEVLQQIDMTEKRFSAECPSNSPCSLEIQSSEAGDSALYLCASSLHLYEQYFGPGTRLTVL.

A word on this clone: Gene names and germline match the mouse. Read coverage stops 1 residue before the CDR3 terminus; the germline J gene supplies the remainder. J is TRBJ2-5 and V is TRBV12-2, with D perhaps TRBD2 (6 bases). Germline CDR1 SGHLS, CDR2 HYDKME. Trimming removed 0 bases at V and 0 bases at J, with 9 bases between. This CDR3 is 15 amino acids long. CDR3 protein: CASSLWGFNQDTQYF. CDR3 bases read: TGTGCCAGCTCTCTCTGGGGGTTTAACCAAGACACCCAGTAC.

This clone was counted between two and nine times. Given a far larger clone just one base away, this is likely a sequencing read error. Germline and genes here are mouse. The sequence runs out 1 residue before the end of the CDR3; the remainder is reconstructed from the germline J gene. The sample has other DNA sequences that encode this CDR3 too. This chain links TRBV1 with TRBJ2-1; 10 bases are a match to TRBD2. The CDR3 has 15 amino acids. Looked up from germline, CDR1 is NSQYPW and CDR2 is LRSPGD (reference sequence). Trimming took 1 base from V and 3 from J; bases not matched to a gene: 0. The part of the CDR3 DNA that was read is TGCACCTGCAGTGCAGCTGGGGGGGCCTATGCTGAGCAGTTC. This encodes CTCSAAGGAYAEQF. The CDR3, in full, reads CTCSAAGGAYAEQFF.